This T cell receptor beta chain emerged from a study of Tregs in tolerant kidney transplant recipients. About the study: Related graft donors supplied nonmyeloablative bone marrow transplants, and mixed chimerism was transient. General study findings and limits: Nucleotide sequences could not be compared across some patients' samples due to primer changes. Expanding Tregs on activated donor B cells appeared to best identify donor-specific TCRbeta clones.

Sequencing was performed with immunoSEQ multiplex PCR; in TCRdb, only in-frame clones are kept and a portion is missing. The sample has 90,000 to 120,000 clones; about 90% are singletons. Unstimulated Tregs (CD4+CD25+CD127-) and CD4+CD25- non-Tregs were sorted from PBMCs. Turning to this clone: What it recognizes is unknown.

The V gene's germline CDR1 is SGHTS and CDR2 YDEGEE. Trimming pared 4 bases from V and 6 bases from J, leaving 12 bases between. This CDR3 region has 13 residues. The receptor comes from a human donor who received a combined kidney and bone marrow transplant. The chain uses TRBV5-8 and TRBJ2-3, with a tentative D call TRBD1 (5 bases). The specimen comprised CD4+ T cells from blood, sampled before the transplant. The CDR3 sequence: CASSTFGADTQYF. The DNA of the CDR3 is TGTGCCAGCAGCACCTTTGGGGCGGATACGCAGTATTTT.